This note documents a single TCR beta chain sequence. This clonotype turned up a few times. This clone's antigen is unknown. Per-base qualities were not stored, and no clone one base away is much larger. What this sample's time point label stands for: sample taken at primary tumor resection. The donors were fewer than 90 patients from the lung TRACERx cohort who had early-stage, untreated non-small cell lung cancer. TCR sequencing used whole RNA extracted from tumor and nontumor lung tissue, or from cryopreserved PBMC samples, without cell sorting. Only patients with enough RNA available from two or more tumor regions were chosen for TCR sequencing. These data originate in a study of spatial heterogeneity in lung cancer (dated by TCRdb to between 2018 and 2021). Concerning the study at large: Beta-chain transcripts were consistently detected in greater numbers than alpha-chain transcripts, which likely reflected higher beta-chain transcript abundance. The study quantitatively compared TCR alpha and beta repertoires across multiple tumor regions, matched nontumor lung and blood in non-small cell lung cancer. The study linked features of the TCR repertoire to counts of nonsynonymous mutations, which were determined by whole-exome sequencing of tumor tissue. In the raw uncorrected reads, each unique combination of TCR and UMI appeared more than ten times on average. Both alpha and beta chains were TCR-sequenced in approximately 220 tumor regions, around 65 matched nontumor lung samples and some 50 PBMC samples obtained at surgery.

Libraries were prepared through 5' RACE. Instrument on record: NextSeq 500. To allow correction of PCR and sequencing errors, the TCR library protocol tagged every TCR cDNA molecule with a unique molecular identifier. As for how the authors treated the data: TCR identification, UMI-based error correction and CDR3 extraction were all carried out with Decombinator tools. Expanded TCRs were defined as those above a frequency of 2 per 1,000, corresponding to the top 1% of the tumor frequency distribution. Each repertoire was subsampled 100 times to 5,000 TCRs, after which Renyi diversity was computed with the R vegan package. CDR3 similarity networks were constructed using string-kernel similarity of amino acid triplets, with links drawn between CDR3s whose pairwise similarity was above 0.82. The public reads were reprocessed in TCRdb via fastp at Q25 and MiXCR, keeping in-frame beta chains. Rows are unified per CDR3 protein, each entry keeping the most common DNA and genes. Here the V and J calls rest on TCRdb's processing, not on the authors' analysis. The sample data list 90,000 to 95,000 distinct CDR3 sequences, and around 12% of these were observed just once. The ten largest clones add up to over 40% of the sample.

Summary of the overall study and its limitations: Ubiquitous expanded tumor TCRs were found in blood more often at tumor resection than at routine follow-up. Confirming at a functional level the hypothesis that regional TCRs recognize regional mutations was considered to require additional single-cell paired TCR alpha and beta sequencing.

This material consisted of PBMCs, taken at surgery. The TCR was taken from a male donor with early-stage non-small cell lung cancer.

CDR3 protein: CASRKGQGLRLAGSDEQFF. In nucleotides, the sequence is TGTGCCAGCAGGAAAGGACAGGGGCTGAGACTAGCGGGGTCCGATGAGCAGTTCTTC. The chain links TRBV28 with TRBJ2-1, and TRBD2 matches 11 of the central bases. From V the trimming removes 6 bases and from J it removes 8 bases, while the gene matches leave 21 bases of the junction unaccounted for. Reading from cysteine to phenylalanine, the CDR3 counts 19 amino acids. The only DNA kept is the CDR3, 57 bases in frame from the first base. From the germline V gene, CDR1 is MDHEN and CDR2 is SYDVKM.